The 21 T cell receptor beta chains presented below share a single source sample, sequenced in a study of blood T cell repertoires in COVID-19. Only in-frame clones appear in the TCRdb table, and some are missing; sequencing was by immunoSEQ multiplex PCR. The table shows 310,000 or so clones, with approximately 90% occurring only once. Material: peripheral blood. Receptors originate from a woman under 40 with COVID-19, enrolled during active disease.

The rearrangement uses TRBV5-1 and TRBJ1-2; D unresolved. Trimming removed 0 bases at V and 0 bases at J, with 9 bases between. This CDR3 contains 15 residues. Germline CDR1 SGHRS, CDR2 YFSETQ. The CDR3 loop is CASSLVAGANYGYTF. The CDR3 coding sequence is TGCGCCAGCAGCTTGGTTGCAGGCGCTAACTATGGCTACACCTTC.

The chain has TRBV7-9 and TRBJ1-2, with 8 positions matching TRBD1. The germline gives CDR1 SEHNR, CDR2 FQNEAQ (reference sequence). J was trimmed by 2 bases and V by 1 base; bases with no gene match: 6. There are 16 residues in the CDR3. This chain's CDR3 is CASSLVQSGGNYGYTF. The CDR3 bases are TGTGCCAGCAGCTTAGTCCAGTCAGGGGGCAACTATGGCTACACCTTC.

This clone was recorded only once. The CDR3 protein is CASSPTGWNIQYF. CDR3 DNA: TGTGCCAGCAGCCCGACAGGGTGGAACATTCAGTACTTC. This chain links TRBV11-2 with TRBJ2-4, with 7 bases that match TRBD1. CDR3 length: 13 amino acids. The V and J ends lost 5 bases and 7 bases, in that order; junction bases with no gene match: 5. In germline, CDR1 is SGHAT, CDR2 FQNNGV.

V gene TRBV7-2 combines with J gene TRBJ2-7, with 9 nucleotides matching TRBD1. V gave up 5 bases and J gave up 1 base; unmatched junction bases: 6. The CDR3 has 15 amino acids. Germline V gene sequence: CDR1 SGHTA, CDR2 FQGNSA. Here the CDR3 DNA reads TGTGCCAGCAGCCCGCGGACAGGGGTTTCCTACGAGCAGTACTTC. It encodes CASSPRTGVSYEQYF.

This chain joins TRBV21-1 and TRBJ1-5; the table's D call TRBD1 went unverified against the DNA. TRBV21-1 is designated a pseudogene. CDR3 size: 13 residues. The CDR3 nucleotides are TGTGCCAGCAGCAAAGGGGGCCAGGAGCCCCAGCATTTT. As protein: CASSKGGQEPQHF.

The chain is built from TRBV5-4 and TRBJ2-1, with D unclear. The CDR3 runs to 15 residues. V was trimmed by 0 bases and J by 0 bases, leaving 7 bases between them. CDR1 is SGHNT, CDR2 YYREEE, per germline (reference sequence). In nucleotides, the CDR3 is TGTGCCAGCAGCTTGGGCGCAGGCTCCTACAATGAGCAGTTCTTC. As protein: CASSLGAGSYNEQFF.

V gene TRBV9 combines with J gene TRBJ1-1; D possibly corresponds to TRBD1 (5 bases). From germline, CDR1 is SGDLS and CDR2 YYNGEE. V was cut by 4 bases and J by 3 bases, with 10 bases left in between. This CDR3 region has 13 residues. The CDR3 coding sequence is TGTGCCAGCAGCTCCCGGGGGTACACTGAAGCTTTCTTT. Protein sequence: CASSSRGYTEAFF.

The CDR3 DNA reads as TGTGCCTGGAGGACTAGCGTATACAATGAGCAGTTCTTC. It is translated as CAWRTSVYNEQFF. This sequence joins TRBV30 and TRBJ2-1; 8 bases match TRBD2. The CDR3 spans 13 residues. CDR1 is GTSNPN, CDR2 SVGIG, per germline (reference sequence). Trimming at V came to 3 bases and at J to 4 bases, leaving 2 bases not matched to a gene.

This rearrangement joins TRBV11-2 to TRBJ2-5, with no clear D. The CDR3 spans 15 residues. V shed 0 bases and J shed 5 bases, with 13 bases lying between them. Germline values: CDR1 SGHAT, CDR2 FQNNGV. The CDR3 sequence: CASSLEFARWETQYF. CDR3 bases: TGTGCCAGCAGCTTAGAGTTTGCGAGGTGGGAGACCCAGTACTTC.

The V gene is TRBV5-6, the J gene TRBJ1-6; possibly TRBD1 for D (6 bases). The V end lost 3 bases, the J end lost 10 bases, and 11 bases lay between the germline ends. CDR1 and CDR2 from the germline V gene are SGHDT and YYEEEE. CDR3 length: 13 amino acids. CDR3 nucleotide sequence: TGTGCCAGCAGCTCAGGGGTAGGCTCACCCCTCCACTTT. The encoded protein is CASSSGVGSPLHF.

This clone has a single count. The chain carries TRBV6-5 and TRBJ1-3; D is ambiguous. This CDR3 region has 14 residues. The germline V gene has CDR1 MNHEY and CDR2 SVGAGI. The ends were cut back, 5 bases at V and 4 bases at J, with 12 bases in the middle. The CDR3 here is CASSPRGNGNTIYF. The DNA for the CDR3 is TGTGCCAGCAGTCCCCGCGGGAACGGAAACACCATATATTTT.

The V and J genes are TRBV19 and TRBJ1-6; D is ambiguous. Per the germline V gene, CDR1 is LNHDA and CDR2 is SQIVND (reference sequence). The CDR3 contains 13 residues. The ends were cut back, 5 bases at V and 8 bases at J, with 10 bases in the middle. The CDR3 loop reads CASSQLSDSPLHF. CDR3 nucleotides: TGTGCCAGTAGTCAATTATCGGATTCACCCCTCCACTTT. Looking up the rest from reference TRBV19 and TRBJ1-6 gives the full variable domain: DGGITQSPKYLFRKEGQNVTLSCEQNLNHDAMYWYRQDPGQGLRLIYYSQIVNDFQKGDIAEGYSVSREKKESFPLTVTSAQKNPTAFYLCASSQLSDSPLHFGNGTRLTVT.

The chain uses TRBV19 and TRBJ2-1; perhaps TRBD1 as D (5 bases). V lost 3 bases to trimming and J lost 8 bases, with 17 bases between them. The germline CDR1 and CDR2 sequences are LNHDA and SQIVND (reference sequence). CDR3 length: 15 amino acids. This CDR3 reads CASSIRQGWSDEQFF. The CDR3 DNA is TGTGCCAGTAGTATTCGGCAGGGATGGTCCGATGAGCAGTTCTTC. Full variable domain (outside the CDR3, taken from reference TRBV19 and TRBJ2-1): DGGITQSPKYLFRKEGQNVTLSCEQNLNHDAMYWYRQDPGQGLRLIYYSQIVNDFQKGDIAEGYSVSREKKESFPLTVTSAQKNPTAFYLCASSIRQGWSDEQFFGPGTRLTVL.

The chain recombines TRBV1 with TRBJ2-1; TRBD2 is taken as the D call from the table, unchecked against the DNA. TRBV1 is shown as a pseudogene. This CDR3 has 16 amino acids. The CDR3: CTSSQDRGSGTNEQFF. CDR3 bases: TGCACCAGCAGCCAAGATCGTGGTAGCGGGACGAATGAGCAGTTCTTC.

J is TRBJ1-1 and V is TRBV7-9; the D is unclear. The CDR3 has 12 amino acids. Trimming pared 4 bases from V and 11 bases from J, leaving 14 bases between. In germline, CDR1 is SEHNR, CDR2 FQNEAQ (reference sequence). The DNA of the CDR3 is TGTGCCAGCAGCTCCTCCAGGTGGAGGGCTTTCTTT. It specifies CASSSSRWRAFF. Full variable domain (rest looked up from reference TRBV7-9 and TRBJ1-1): DTGVSQNPRHKITKRGQNVTFRCDPISEHNRLYWYRQTLGQGPEFLTYFQNEAQLEKSRLLSDRFSAERPKGSFSTLEIQRTEQGDSAMYLCASSSSRWRAFFGQGTRLTVV.

The rearrangement uses TRBV6-1 and TRBJ1-2; 9 nucleotides line up with TRBD1. CDR1 is MNHNS, CDR2 SASEGT, per germline. This CDR3 has 16 amino acids. V was clipped by 4 bases and J by 2 bases; unmatched bases: 8. The CDR3 spells CASSVSGTGNNYGYTF. For the CDR3, the DNA is TGTGCCAGCAGTGTTTCCGGGACAGGGAACAACTATGGCTACACCTTC.

This clone was counted between two and nine times. The chain carries TRBV7-2 and TRBJ1-1, with D perhaps TRBD1 (6 bases). Germline values: CDR1 SGHTA, CDR2 FQGNSA. The CDR3 is 14 residues long. Trimming took 2 bases from V and 1 from J, leaving 8 bases between them. The CDR3 nucleotides are TGTGCCAGCAGCTTACTAGGGGGGAACACTGAAGCTTTCTTT. The encoded protein is CASSLLGGNTEAFF.

The J gene is TRBJ2-1, the V gene TRBV5-1, with D maybe TRBD2 (6 bases). Trimming left V 4 bases short and J 1 base short, with 15 bases between. CDR1 SGHRS and CDR2 YFSETQ come from the germline V gene. The CDR3 spans 16 residues. CDR3 DNA sequence: TGCGCCAGCAGCCCGGGGGACTCGGATTCCTACAATGAGCAGTTCTTC. This gives the protein CASSPGDSDSYNEQFF.

V usage is TRBV19 and J usage is TRBJ1-5, with unresolved D. Germline CDR1 reads LNHDA; CDR2 reads SQIVND (reference sequence). The V and J ends lost 3 bases and 3 bases respectively, with 9 bases between them. The CDR3 consists of 14 residues. The CDR3 DNA reads TGTGCCAGTAGTATTCGGGATGCCAATCAGCCCCAGCATTTT. Protein product: CASSIRDANQPQHF.

The chain uses TRBV5-1 and TRBJ2-5; D unresolved. The CDR3 spans 14 residues. The germline CDR1 and CDR2 sequences are SGHRS and YFSETQ. The V end lost 3 bases, the J end lost 4 bases, and 13 bases lay between the germline ends. CDR3 coding DNA: TGCGCCAGCAGCTCTAACTCCCTCACAGAGACCCAGTACTTC. Translating it yields CASSSNSLTETQYF.

V and J are TRBV5-6 and TRBJ2-7; D gene unclear. CDR1 is SGHDT and CDR2 is YYEEEE in the germline V gene. The CDR3 totals 14 residues. V was pared by 0 bases and J by 2 bases, with 9 bases between. The CDR3 protein is CASSLGRSTYEQYF. CDR3 nucleotide sequence: TGTGCCAGCAGCTTGGGGCGGAGTACCTACGAGCAGTACTTC.